One and the same sample provided the 17 T cell receptor beta chains below, sequenced in a study of diagnostic markers for celiac disease. TCRdb re-called the reads; one entry per CDR3 protein, DNA not given. The sample has 1,400 or so distinct CDR3 sequences. The source material was either unsorted cells or a sorted T cell fraction (not recorded which). Every receptor here comes from a human donor. This table probably holds off-target reads from a library built for another chain.

This clonotype is hyperexpanded by frequency. The V call is TRBV27, the J call TRBJ2-1. The V gene's germline CDR1 is MNHEY and CDR2 SMNVEV (reference sequence). The CDR3 has 12 amino acids. This CDR3 reads CASSLGHNEQFF.

The chain uses TRBV19 and TRBJ1-5. Germline-derived CDR1 and CDR2 are LNHDA and SQIVND (reference sequence). The CDR3 extends over 15 amino acids. CDR3 residues: CASSTRREGSKPQHF.

The chain links TRBV4-1 to TRBJ2-4. CDR1 is MGHRA, CDR2 YSYEKL, per germline. The length of the CDR3 is 16 residues. CDR3 region: CASSQSSAAAKNIQYF.

Frequency places this clonotype as large. This chain connects TRBV24-1 to TRBJ2-3; the D call of TRBD1 rests on TCRdb alone, since no DNA is present to check it. There are 19 residues in the CDR3. The germline V gene encodes CDR1 KGHDR and CDR2 SFDVKD. CDR3 sequence reads: CATSDFTGTGPLSTDTQYF.

The chain joins TRBV10-3 to TRBJ2-3; the TRBD1 assignment by TCRdb is unverifiable without DNA. The CDR3 is 14 residues long. Germline V gives CDR1 ENHRY, CDR2 SYGVKD. The CDR3 loop is CAMRGRENTDTQYF.

The rearrangement uses TRBV10-3 and TRBJ2-7; without DNA, the TCRdb call of TRBD1 cannot be checked. CDR3 length equals 13 residues. Germline-derived CDR1 and CDR2 are ENHRY and SYGVKD. The CDR3 protein is CASKGQENYEQYF.

CDR3: CASKRDLQTEKLFF. The chain has TRBV5-1 and TRBJ1-4. The CDR3 has 14 residues. Germline-derived CDR1 and CDR2 are SGHRS and YFSETQ.

This chain uses TRBV30 with TRBJ2-6. This CDR3 comprises 14 residues. Germline V gene sequence: CDR1 GTSNPN, CDR2 SVGIG (reference sequence). The CDR3 reads CAWSVQAGANVLTF.

The V gene is TRBV4-2, the J gene TRBJ1-2; TCRdb indicates TRBD1, and absent DNA this call remains unverified. The CDR3 has 16 residues. Looked up from germline, CDR1 is LGHNA and CDR2 is YNFKEQ. CDR3: CASSQEFFNRNYGYTF.

This chain links TRBV10-1 with TRBJ2-7; the TRBD1 assignment by TCRdb is unverifiable without DNA. The germline V gene encodes CDR1 WNHNN and CDR2 SYGVQD (reference sequence). The CDR3 spans 12 residues. The CDR3 spells CASSETQGEQYF.

This clonotype is deemed large by its frequency. V is TRBV5-5 and J is TRBJ2-1; no DNA is available, so the TRBD1 call from TCRdb remains unchecked. Germline lookup yields CDR1 SGHKS and CDR2 YYEKEE (reference sequence). The CDR3 runs 14 residues. CDR3: CASSFGPLGSEQFF. Full variable domain (outside the CDR3, taken from reference TRBV5-5 and TRBJ2-1): DAGVTQSPTHLIKTRGQQVTLRCSPISGHKSVSWYQQVLGQGPQFIFQYYEKEERGRGNFPDRFSARQFPNYSSELNVNALLLGDSALYLCASSFGPLGSEQFFGPGTRLTVL.

The rearrangement links TRBV27 to TRBJ2-3; TCRdb proposes TRBD1, but this gene call is untestable without DNA. CDR1 is MNHEY and CDR2 is SMNVEV in the germline V gene (reference sequence). CDR3 length: 15 residues. CDR3 region: CASSLWTGSTDTQYF.

This clonotype is classed as large (0.1 to 1%) by frequency. This chain connects TRBV28 to TRBJ2-1; TCRdb lists TRBD2, though no DNA is available to test this call. This CDR3 is 15 amino acids long. Germline assignment: CDR1 MDHEN and CDR2 SYDVKM. The CDR3 spells CASSLLAGGLDEQFF.

The gene calls are TRBV18 and TRBJ2-1; the TCRdb call, TRBD2, lacks DNA for checking. Germline V CDR1 and CDR2: KGHSH, LQKENI. The CDR3 length is 13 residues. CDR3 residues: CASSPWQEGEQFF.

This clonotype is labeled medium-sized based on frequency. V gene TRBV9 combines with J gene TRBJ1-5. Germline CDR1 reads SGDLS; CDR2 reads YYNGEE. This CDR3 has 13 residues. The CDR3 is CASSPDENQPQHF.

This clonotype is classed as medium-sized (0.01 to 0.1%) by frequency. CDR3: CASSPPGPQGYGELFF. This chain connects TRBV18 to TRBJ2-2; the D gene TCRdb calls, TRBD1, cannot be checked with no DNA. This CDR3 comprises 16 residues. The germline V gene encodes CDR1 KGHSH and CDR2 LQKENI.

This clonotype is called medium-sized based on its frequency. This sequence joins TRBV29-1 and TRBJ1-3. The CDR3 consists of 14 residues. Looked up from germline, CDR1 is SQVTM and CDR2 is ANQGSEA. CDR3 residues: CSVEDGGSLNTIYF.